This T cell receptor (beta chain) was profiled in a study of OX40 agonist ivuxolimab in advanced cancers. This clone was picked up a small number of times. TCRdb keeps only in-frame clones here, not all; method: immunoSEQ multiplex PCR. Among 75,000 to 80,000 clones, over 70% were seen once, and the ten largest hold roughly 4.8%. CDR3 length: 12 amino acids. J gave up 12 bases and V 4 bases, and 9 bases lay outside the gene matches. Germline assignment: CDR1 SGHNT and CDR2 YYREEE (reference sequence). The TCR was taken from an adult with an advanced solid tumor such as melanoma, head and neck, liver or kidney cancer. The V call is TRBV5-4, the J call TRBJ1-2; 7 bases fit TRBD1. Sequencing used CD4+ or CD8+ T cells sorted from blood, obtained in a trial of the OX40 agonist ivuxolimab. The CDR3 region has the DNA TGTGCCAGCAGCATGAGGGGACAGACAGACACCTTC. Translated: CASSMRGQTDTF.